Following are 25 T cell receptor beta chains from one sample sequenced in a study of siplizumab effects on memory and regulatory T cells. Data came from immunoSEQ multiplex PCR; TCRdb stores just in-frame clones and leaves some out. The table lists more than 85,000 clones, around 94% of them singletons. The sequencing input was Tregs sorted from blood. The receptors were sampled from a human donor in good health.

V gene TRBV28 combines with J gene TRBJ1-1; D is unclear. Germline V CDR1 and CDR2: MDHEN, SYDVKM. The CDR3 contains 14 residues. Trimming left V 1 base short and J 1 base short, with 7 bases between. The DNA for the CDR3 is TGTGCCAGCAGTTTATTTACCACGAACACTGAAGCTTTCTTT. It is translated as CASSLFTTNTEAFF.

The chain carries TRBV5-4 and TRBJ1-2; tentative D call: TRBD1 (5 bases). CDR1 is SGHNT and CDR2 is YYREEE in the germline V gene (reference sequence). This CDR3 is 14 amino acids long. Deletions cut 0 bases from V and 4 bases from J, with 10 bases between. CDR3 region: CASSLVAGPYGYTF. Written as DNA, the CDR3 is TGTGCCAGCAGCTTGGTGGCGGGGCCCTATGGCTACACCTTC.

The chain uses TRBV30 and TRBJ2-7, with D maybe TRBD2 (5 bases). The CDR3 loop spans 13 amino acids. CDR1 and CDR2 (germline): GTSNPN, SVGIG (reference sequence). Trimming removed 2 bases at V and 3 bases at J, with 11 bases between. CDR3 sequence: CAWSTGFGYEQYF. The CDR3 region has the DNA TGTGCCTGGAGTACGGGATTCGGCTACGAGCAGTACTTC.

The table lists this clone with a few counts. This chain links TRBV7-8 with TRBJ1-5; no definite D call. This CDR3 contains 12 residues. V was clipped by 2 bases and J by 7 bases, with 6 bases between them. Germline CDR1 SGHVS, CDR2 FQNEAQ. The CDR3 region is CASSLSVQPQHF. In nucleotides, the CDR3 is TGTGCCAGCAGCTTATCGGTCCAGCCCCAGCATTTT.

The genes are TRBV27 and TRBJ2-7, with 8 bases lining up with TRBD1. In germline, CDR1 is MNHEY, CDR2 SMNVEV (reference sequence). This CDR3 spans 14 amino acids. The ends lost 2 bases at V and 13 bases at J; junction bases unmatched: 13. CDR3 coding DNA: TGTGCCAGCAGTTTACAGGGGGCGATGGCAACCGTCTACTTC. Protein: CASSLQGAMATVYF.

Turning to this clone: Other DNA sequences of this sample code for an identical CDR3. The V and J genes are TRBV10-3 and TRBJ1-1; D is possibly TRBD1 (6 bases). The CDR3 totals 13 residues. Germline values: CDR1 ENHRY, CDR2 SYGVKD. Trimming removed 3 bases from V and 1 base from J, with 6 bases in between. The CDR3 DNA sequence: TGTGCCATCAGTGAACAGGGGAACACTGAAGCTTTCTTT. Translation gives CAISEQGNTEAFF.

The chain links TRBV27 to TRBJ1-5; 8 positions match TRBD1. The CDR3 is 15 amino acids. The junction had 7 bases not matched to a gene; V was cut back by 5 bases and J by 4 bases. The germline V gene encodes CDR1 MNHEY and CDR2 SMNVEV (reference sequence). The CDR3 protein is CASSLSTGANQPQHF. CDR3 bases: TGTGCCAGCAGTCTCTCGACAGGGGCAAATCAGCCCCAGCATTTT.

The V gene is TRBV11-2, the J gene TRBJ2-7; D remains unclear. CDR3 length equals 12 residues. Trimming took off 5 bases at V and 0 bases at J, with 5 bases between the two ends. Germline V gene sequence: CDR1 SGHAT, CDR2 FQNNGV. CDR3: CASSAVSYEQYF. CDR3 DNA: TGTGCCAGCAGCGCCGTCTCCTACGAGCAGTACTTC.

The chain combines TRBV4-1 with TRBJ2-7, with TRBD1 matching over 9 bases. Losses at the gene ends were 4 bases for V and 3 bases for J; bases not matched to a gene: 7. Germline assignment: CDR1 MGHRA and CDR2 YSYEKL. The CDR3 consists of 15 residues. In nucleotides, the CDR3 is TGCGCCAGCAGCCCGTCCGGGACAGGGTTCTACGAGCAGTACTTC. The encoded protein is CASSPSGTGFYEQYF.

This clone was seen only once. The chain employs TRBV5-1 and TRBJ1-6; no clear D. This CDR3 is built from 15 residues. Trimming took off 0 bases at V and 9 bases at J, with 13 bases between the two ends. Germline values: CDR1 SGHRS, CDR2 YFSETQ. The CDR3 here is CASSLVGSMASPLHF. Written as DNA, the CDR3 is TGCGCCAGCAGCTTGGTTGGCAGTATGGCTTCACCCCTCCACTTT.

CDR3 DNA sequence: TGTGCCAGCAGCCAAAGCGACAGGGCCTTCACAGATACGCAGTATTTT. This encodes CASSQSDRAFTDTQYF. The V and J genes are TRBV5-6 and TRBJ2-3; the match to TRBD1 covers 7 bases. This CDR3 has 16 amino acids. Germline V gene data show CDR1 as SGHDT and CDR2 as YYEEEE. Trimming cost V 4 bases and J 2 bases; bases outside gene matches: 10.

Concerning this clone: Germline is not matched at one junction end, which may reflect a read error. The chain carries TRBV19 and TRBJ2-1, with TRBD2 matching 11 bases. The V gene's germline CDR1 is LNHDA and CDR2 SQIVND (reference sequence). This CDR3 spans 14 amino acids. CDR3 region: CASTIAGGENEQFF. In DNA form, the CDR3 reads TGTGCCAGTACTATAGCGGGAGGGGAAAATGAGCAGTTCTTC.

The chain joins TRBV28 to TRBJ2-7; D gene unclear. V gave up 3 bases and J gave up 4 bases, with 10 bases separating them. CDR1 and CDR2 (germline): MDHEN, SYDVKM. This CDR3 region has 13 residues. The CDR3 sequence is CASSFPHYYEQYF. The CDR3 DNA is TGTGCCAGCAGTTTCCCTCACTATTACGAGCAGTACTTC.

The rearrangement links TRBV5-8 to TRBJ1-1; D is unresolved. Trimming shortened V by 1 base and J by 2 bases, and 9 bases separated the two germline ends. Per the germline V gene, CDR1 is SGHTS and CDR2 is YDEGEE. The CDR3 is 14 residues long. In nucleotides, the CDR3 is TGTGCCAGCAGCTTGTTTTACCTAAACACTGAAGCTTTCTTT. Protein sequence: CASSLFYLNTEAFF.

The genes are TRBV10-2 and TRBJ1-2, with 7 bases matching TRBD1. With V trimmed by 4 bases and J by 4 bases, 6 bases remained unmatched. Germline values: CDR1 WSHSY, CDR2 SAAADI. The CDR3 spans 14 residues. CDR3 in amino acids: CASSGGQVLYGYTF. In DNA form, the CDR3 reads TGCGCCAGCAGTGGTGGACAGGTTCTCTATGGCTACACCTTC.

The chain employs TRBV4-1 and TRBJ1-6; 7 bases agree with TRBD1. This CDR3 contains 17 residues. The germline V gene encodes CDR1 MGHRA and CDR2 YSYEKL. Trimming took 4 bases from V and 7 from J; bases not matched to a gene: 13. The DNA of the CDR3 is TGCGCCAGCAGCCCAAAAGGGAAGGGACAGACCAATTCACCCCTCCACTTT. It yields the protein CASSPKGKGQTNSPLHF.

The chain joins TRBV9 to TRBJ1-1; 8 nucleotides line up with TRBD1. After removal of 4 bases from V and 4 bases from J, the junction contained 6 bases not matched to a gene. This CDR3 region has 14 residues. Germline V lookup: CDR1 SGDLS, CDR2 YYNGEE. Here the CDR3 DNA reads TGTGCCAGCAGCCGACAGGGGTGGAGCACTGAAGCTTTCTTT. It yields the protein CASSRQGWSTEAFF.

The V gene is TRBV5-6, the J gene TRBJ2-3; the D is unclear. CDR3 length: 15 residues. The germline V and J ends were trimmed by 4 bases and 1 base, with 13 bases remaining between them. Germline V gives CDR1 SGHDT, CDR2 YYEEEE. CDR3 nucleotide sequence: TGTGCCAGCAGCCCCCCATTGGTGGGCACAGATACGCAGTATTTT. As protein: CASSPPLVGTDTQYF.

The V gene is TRBV29-1, the J gene TRBJ1-5, with 7 positions matching TRBD1. Germline values: CDR1 SQVTM, CDR2 ANQGSEA. V trimming: 5 bases; J trimming: 3 bases; junction bases outside the gene matches: 4. This CDR3 comprises 13 residues. The CDR3 nucleotides are TGCAGCGTTTTGGGACAGCCCAATCAGCCCCAGCATTTT. This encodes CSVLGQPNQPQHF.

This clone was seen once. V is TRBV15 and J is TRBJ2-2, with 8 positions matching TRBD2. CDR1 is LNHNV and CDR2 is YYDKDF in the germline V gene (reference sequence). This CDR3 has 15 residues. V was pared by 0 bases and J by 8 bases, with 5 bases of the junction left unmatched. CDR3 sequence: CATSRDQAGVGELFF. Here the CDR3 DNA reads TGTGCCACCAGCAGAGATCAAGCGGGAGTGGGGGAGCTGTTTTTT.

The CDR3 is CASSVIGLDTQYF. The CDR3 nucleotides read TGTGCCAGCAGCGTAATAGGGCTAGATACGCAGTATTTT. This chain links TRBV9 with TRBJ2-3; no definite D call. CDR1 SGDLS and CDR2 YYNGEE come from the germline V gene. The V end lost 1 base, the J end lost 5 bases, and 8 bases lay between the germline ends. CDR3 length equals 13 residues.

CDR3 region: CASRVGRGYGDEQFF. The CDR3 region has the DNA TGTGCCAGCCGAGTCGGGAGAGGGTACGGTGATGAGCAGTTCTTC. The chain joins TRBV2 to TRBJ2-1, with TRBD2 as a possible D gene (6 bases). V was shortened by 8 bases and J by 8 bases, with 22 bases between the two germline ends. Germline CDR1 reads SNHLY; CDR2 reads FYNNEI. The CDR3 has 15 amino acids.

The gene calls are TRBV5-1 and TRBJ2-5; D is uncertain. The germline CDR1 and CDR2 sequences are SGHRS and YFSETQ. The ends were cut back, 2 bases at V and 2 bases at J, with 1 base in the middle. This CDR3 spans 11 amino acids. The CDR3 region is CASSFQETQYF. The DNA for the CDR3 is TGCGCCAGCAGCTTTCAAGAGACCCAGTACTTC.

The J gene is TRBJ2-3, the V gene TRBV7-9; TRBD2 aligns across 7 bases. CDR1 is SEHNR, CDR2 FQNEAQ, per germline (reference sequence). Trimming removed 3 bases from V and 5 bases from J; junction bases left unmatched: 5. This CDR3 has 14 residues. The CDR3 region is CASSFSGRVDTQYF. As DNA, the CDR3 is TGTGCCAGCAGCTTTAGCGGGCGGGTAGATACGCAGTATTTT.

This clone has only one observation. The same CDR3 arises from other DNA sequences in this sample as well. V usage is TRBV30 and J usage is TRBJ2-1; D not certain. Germline assignment: CDR1 GTSNPN and CDR2 SVGIG (reference sequence). V dropped 2 bases and J dropped 14 bases, with 22 bases sitting between them. The CDR3 sequence is 14 residues long. As DNA, the CDR3 is TGTGCCTGGAGTTCCTCGCTAGTTGTCAACCAGGAGTTCTTC. Translation: CAWSSSLVVNQEFF.